The subject of this entry is one TCR beta chain. Its antigen is unknown. This record comes from a study of cytomegalovirus exposure and HLA in healthy donors. Study-level results: Earlier analysis yielded a pattern in which most TCR beta V segments were productive about 87% or about 30% of the time. A later analysis found most CMV-associated TCR beta chains apparently HLA-restricted. Presence/absence results assume similar sequencing depth per donor, which may not hold.

Germline V gene lookup returns CDR1 SGHTA and CDR2 FQGTGA. V lost 1 base to trimming and J lost 4 bases; unmatched junction nucleotides: 7. The CDR3 consists of 17 residues. It was with 60 Vbeta and 13 Jbeta primers that the PCR ran. How the authors handled the data: A later analysis counted tens of millions of unique TCR beta chains, around 12 million shared. Only in-frame clones appear in the TCRdb table, and some are missing; sequencing was by immunoSEQ multiplex PCR. That table gives V, J and clone size, and the DNA gave D and trimming. The sample totals 130,000 to 150,000 clones. This TCR was recovered from a man in his forties in good health and CMV-seronegative. J is TRBJ2-2 and V is TRBV7-3; 9 bases align to TRBD1. The material sequenced was PBMCs. CDR3 residues: CASSLRLGQGITGELFF. The CDR3 coding sequence is TGTGCCAGCAGCTTAAGGCTAGGACAGGGGATCACCGGGGAGCTGTTTTTT.